The count of the clone carrying this TCR beta chain is one. Its specificity is unknown. Germline values: CDR1 LNHDA, CDR2 SQIVND (reference sequence). Unmatched junction bases numbered 3, after V lost 5 bases and J lost 6 bases. The CDR3 extends over 12 amino acids. Assay: immunoSEQ multiplex PCR; the TCRdb copy retains only in-frame clones and omits some. The sample has 240,000 or so clones, over 90% seen once. The entry originates in a study of T cell responses to AZD1222 COVID-19 vaccine. As for the study in general: Pooled in the analysis were second doses at about 4 or about 12 weeks. Whole-study findings and limits: Donor demographics were predominantly white British with a female majority; clonal diversity may be underestimated. Sampling that yielded the repertoires occurred only after the peak T cell response. Only six people who got AZD1222 tested seropositive at baseline.

This sequence was found in an adult in good health. Source: peripheral blood, taken on day 0 of AZD1222 vaccination. V usage is TRBV19 and J usage is TRBJ2-7; TRBD1 matches at 8 bases. DNA of the CDR3: TGTGCCAGTAGTTCGACAGGGGTCGAGCAGTACTTC. Its protein product is CASSSTGVEQYF.